This TCR beta chain was profiled in a study of blood T cell repertoires in COVID-19. The method was immunoSEQ multiplex PCR; TCRdb's version includes in-frame clones alone and lacks a portion of them. The sample has around 480,000 clones, roughly 88% seen once. The CDR3 spans 15 residues. V lost 5 bases and J 8 bases, leaving 16 bases between the germline ends. Germline V lookup: CDR1 MDHEN, CDR2 SYDVKM. The receptor comes from a woman aged 50 to 60 with COVID-19, enrolled during active disease. Sequences were obtained from peripheral blood. The V and J genes are TRBV28 and TRBJ1-6; D perhaps matches TRBD1 (6 bases). The CDR3 DNA follows: TGTGCCAGCAGTCCCCAGGGGTTAAGGGATTCACCCCTCCACTTT. Protein product: CASSPQGLRDSPLHF.